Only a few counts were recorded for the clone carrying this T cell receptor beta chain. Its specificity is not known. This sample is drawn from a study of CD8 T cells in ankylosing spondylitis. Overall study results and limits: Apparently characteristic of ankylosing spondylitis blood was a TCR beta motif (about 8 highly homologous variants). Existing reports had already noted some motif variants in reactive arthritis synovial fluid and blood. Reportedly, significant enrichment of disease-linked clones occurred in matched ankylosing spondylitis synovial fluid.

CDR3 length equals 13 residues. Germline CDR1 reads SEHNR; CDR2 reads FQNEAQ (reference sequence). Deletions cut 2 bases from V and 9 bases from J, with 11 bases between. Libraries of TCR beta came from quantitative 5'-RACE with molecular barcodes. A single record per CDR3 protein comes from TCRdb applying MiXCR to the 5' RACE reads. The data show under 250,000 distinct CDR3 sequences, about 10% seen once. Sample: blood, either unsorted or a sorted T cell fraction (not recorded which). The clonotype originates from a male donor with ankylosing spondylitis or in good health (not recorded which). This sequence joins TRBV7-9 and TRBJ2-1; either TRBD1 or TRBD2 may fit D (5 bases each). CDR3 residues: CASSLIEGTEQFF. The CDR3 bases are TGTGCCAGCAGCTTAATAGAGGGGACTGAGCAGTTCTTC.